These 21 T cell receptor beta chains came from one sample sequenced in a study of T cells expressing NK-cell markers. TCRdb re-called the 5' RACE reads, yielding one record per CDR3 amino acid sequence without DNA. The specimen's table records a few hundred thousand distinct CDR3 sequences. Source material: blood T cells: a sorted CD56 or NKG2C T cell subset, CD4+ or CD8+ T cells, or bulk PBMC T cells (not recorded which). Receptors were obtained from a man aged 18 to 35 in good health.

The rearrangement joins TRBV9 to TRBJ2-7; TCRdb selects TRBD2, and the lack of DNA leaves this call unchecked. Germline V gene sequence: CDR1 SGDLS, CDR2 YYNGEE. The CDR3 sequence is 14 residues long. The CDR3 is CASSVESGGGEQYF. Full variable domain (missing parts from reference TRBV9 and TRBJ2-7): DSGVTQTPKHLITATGQRVTLRCSPRSGDLSVYWYQQSLDQGLQFLIQYYNGEERAKGNILERFSAQQFPDLHSELNLSSLELGDSALYFCASSVESGGGEQYFGPGTRLTVT.

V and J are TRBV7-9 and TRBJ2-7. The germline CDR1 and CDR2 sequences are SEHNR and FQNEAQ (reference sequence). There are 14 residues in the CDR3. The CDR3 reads CASSLSAGSFEQYF.

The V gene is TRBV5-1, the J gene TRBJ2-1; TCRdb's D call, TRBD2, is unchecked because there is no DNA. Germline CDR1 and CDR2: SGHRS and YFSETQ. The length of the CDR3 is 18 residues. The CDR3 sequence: CASSWTGRLAGFRNEQFF. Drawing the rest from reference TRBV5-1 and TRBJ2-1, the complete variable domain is KAGVTQTPRYLIKTRGQQVTLSCSPISGHRSVSWYQQTPGQGLQFLFEYFSETQRNKGNFPGRFSGRQFSNSRSEMNVSTLELGDSALYLCASSWTGRLAGFRNEQFFGPGTRLTVL.

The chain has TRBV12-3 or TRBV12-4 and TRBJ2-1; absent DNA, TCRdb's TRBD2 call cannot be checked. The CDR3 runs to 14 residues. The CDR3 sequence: CASSYLTSGNEQFF.

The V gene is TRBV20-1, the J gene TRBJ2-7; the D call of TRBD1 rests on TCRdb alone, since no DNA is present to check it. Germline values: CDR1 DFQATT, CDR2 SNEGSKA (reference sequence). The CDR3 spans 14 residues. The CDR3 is CSAEDRQNSYEQYF.

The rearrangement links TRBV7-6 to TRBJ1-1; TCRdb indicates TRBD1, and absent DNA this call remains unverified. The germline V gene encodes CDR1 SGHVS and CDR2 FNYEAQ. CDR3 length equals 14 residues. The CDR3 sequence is CASSLRTEITEAFF.

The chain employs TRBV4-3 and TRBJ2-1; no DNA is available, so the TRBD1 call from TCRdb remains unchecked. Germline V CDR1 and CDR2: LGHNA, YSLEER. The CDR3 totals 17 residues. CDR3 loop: CASSQHRVLKNYNEQFF.

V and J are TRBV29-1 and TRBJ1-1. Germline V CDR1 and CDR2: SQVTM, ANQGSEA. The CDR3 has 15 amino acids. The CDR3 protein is CSVKLRAGANTEAFF.

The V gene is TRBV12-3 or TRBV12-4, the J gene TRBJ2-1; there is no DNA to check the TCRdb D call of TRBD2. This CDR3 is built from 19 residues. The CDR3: CASSPARLAGGGRNNEQFF.

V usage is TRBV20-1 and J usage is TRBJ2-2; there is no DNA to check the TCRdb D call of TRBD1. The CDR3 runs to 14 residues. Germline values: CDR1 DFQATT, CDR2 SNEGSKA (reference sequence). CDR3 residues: CSAQGPSNTGELFF.

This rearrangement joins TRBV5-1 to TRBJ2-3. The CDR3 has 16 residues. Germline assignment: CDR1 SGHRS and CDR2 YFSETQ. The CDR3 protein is CASSPSRLSTTDTQYF.

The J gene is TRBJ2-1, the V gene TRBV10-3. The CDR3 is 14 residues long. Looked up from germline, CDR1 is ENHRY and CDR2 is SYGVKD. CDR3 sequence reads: CAISETQVKGMQFF.

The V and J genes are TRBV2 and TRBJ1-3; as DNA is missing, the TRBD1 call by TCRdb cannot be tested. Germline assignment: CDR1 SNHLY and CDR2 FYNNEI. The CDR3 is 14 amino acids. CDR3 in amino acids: CASSETGFGNTIYF.

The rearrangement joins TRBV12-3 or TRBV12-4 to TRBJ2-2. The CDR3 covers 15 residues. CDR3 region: CASSLFRGNTGELFF.

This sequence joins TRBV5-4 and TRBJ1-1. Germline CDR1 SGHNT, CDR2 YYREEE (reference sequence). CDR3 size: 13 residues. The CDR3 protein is CASSLGRAGEAFF.

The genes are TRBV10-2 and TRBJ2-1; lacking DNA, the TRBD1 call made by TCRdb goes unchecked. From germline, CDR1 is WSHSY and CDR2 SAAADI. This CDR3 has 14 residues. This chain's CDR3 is CASMSEATYNEQFF.

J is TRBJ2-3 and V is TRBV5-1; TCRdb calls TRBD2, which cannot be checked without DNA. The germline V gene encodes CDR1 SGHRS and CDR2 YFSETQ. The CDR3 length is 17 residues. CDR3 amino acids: CASSWTSGSSMADTQYF.

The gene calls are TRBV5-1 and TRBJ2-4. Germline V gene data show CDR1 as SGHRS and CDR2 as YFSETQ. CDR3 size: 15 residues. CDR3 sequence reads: CASSLQYSAKNIQYF.

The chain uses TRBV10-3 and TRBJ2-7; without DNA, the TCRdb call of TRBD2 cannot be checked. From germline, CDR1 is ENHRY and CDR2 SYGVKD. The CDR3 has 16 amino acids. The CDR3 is CAISETELDPGYEQYF.

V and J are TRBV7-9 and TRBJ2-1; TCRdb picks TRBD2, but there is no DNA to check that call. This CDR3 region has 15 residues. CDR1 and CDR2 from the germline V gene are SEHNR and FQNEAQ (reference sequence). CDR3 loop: CASSALAGVINEQFF.

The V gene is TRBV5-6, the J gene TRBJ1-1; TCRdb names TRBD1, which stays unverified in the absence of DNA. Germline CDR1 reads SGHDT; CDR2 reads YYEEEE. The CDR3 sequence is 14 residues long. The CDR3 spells CASSLAWTGSEAFF.